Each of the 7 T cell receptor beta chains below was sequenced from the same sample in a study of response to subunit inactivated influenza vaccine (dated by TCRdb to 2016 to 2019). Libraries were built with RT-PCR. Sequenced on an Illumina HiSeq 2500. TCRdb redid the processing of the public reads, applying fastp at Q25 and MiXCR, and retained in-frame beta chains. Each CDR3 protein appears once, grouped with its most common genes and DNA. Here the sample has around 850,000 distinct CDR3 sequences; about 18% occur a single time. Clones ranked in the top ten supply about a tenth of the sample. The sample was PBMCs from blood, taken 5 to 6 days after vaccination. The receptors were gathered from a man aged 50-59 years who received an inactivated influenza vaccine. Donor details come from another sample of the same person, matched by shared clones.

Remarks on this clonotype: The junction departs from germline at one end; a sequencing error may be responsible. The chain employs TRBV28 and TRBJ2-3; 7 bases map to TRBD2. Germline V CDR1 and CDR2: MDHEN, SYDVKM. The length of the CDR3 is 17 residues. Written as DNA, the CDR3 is TGTGCCAGCAGTATACTATCCGGGACGACTAGCACAGATACGCACTATTTT. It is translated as CASSILSGTTSTDTHYF.

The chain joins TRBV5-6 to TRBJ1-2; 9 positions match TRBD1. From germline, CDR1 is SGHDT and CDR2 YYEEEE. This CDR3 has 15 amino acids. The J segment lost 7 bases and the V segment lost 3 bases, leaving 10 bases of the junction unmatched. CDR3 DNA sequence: TGTGCCAGCAGCTCAGGCGGGACAGGGTATCGTGGCTACACCTTC. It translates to CASSSGGTGYRGYTF.

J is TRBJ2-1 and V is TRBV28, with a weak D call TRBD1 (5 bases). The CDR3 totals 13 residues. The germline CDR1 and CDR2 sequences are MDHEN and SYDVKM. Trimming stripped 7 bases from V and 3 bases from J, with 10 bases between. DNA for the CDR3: TGTGCCAGCAAAACAGGCAACTACAATGAGCAGTTCTTC. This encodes CASKTGNYNEQFF.

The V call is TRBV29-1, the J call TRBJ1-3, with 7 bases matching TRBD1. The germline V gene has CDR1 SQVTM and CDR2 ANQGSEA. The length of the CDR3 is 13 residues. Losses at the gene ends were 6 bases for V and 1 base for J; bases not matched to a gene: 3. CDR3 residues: CSVNRGSGNTIYF. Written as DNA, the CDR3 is TGCAGCGTGAACAGGGGTTCTGGAAACACCATATATTTT.

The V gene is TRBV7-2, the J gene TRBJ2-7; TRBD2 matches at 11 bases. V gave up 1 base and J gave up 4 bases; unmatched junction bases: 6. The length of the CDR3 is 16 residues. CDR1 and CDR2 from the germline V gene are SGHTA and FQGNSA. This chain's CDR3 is CASSLGLAGGAYEQYF. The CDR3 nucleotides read TGTGCCAGCAGCTTAGGGCTAGCGGGGGGAGCGTACGAGCAGTACTTC.

The CDR3 DNA reads as TGCGCCAGCAGCTCGGGGACTCCGAGCTCCTATAATTCACCCCTCCACTTT. The encoded protein is CASSSGTPSSYNSPLHF. The rearrangement links TRBV5-1 to TRBJ1-6; a weak D match, TRBD1 (5 bases). CDR1 and CDR2 from the germline V gene are SGHRS and YFSETQ. V was pared by 3 bases and J by 0 bases, with 13 bases between. This CDR3 is built from 17 residues.

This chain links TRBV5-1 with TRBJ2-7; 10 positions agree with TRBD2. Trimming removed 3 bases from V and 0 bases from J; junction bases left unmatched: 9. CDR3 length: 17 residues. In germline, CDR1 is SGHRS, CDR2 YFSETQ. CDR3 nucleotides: TGCGCCAGCAGCTGGGACTTACTAGCGGGAAGCTCCTACGAGCAGTACTTC. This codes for CASSWDLLAGSSYEQYF.